This T cell receptor (beta chain) is from a study of blood T cell repertoires in COVID-19 (dated by TCRdb to the early 2020s). Some background on the complete study: The collaborator samples originated in the United States, Italy and Spain and spanned the acute and convalescent phases of COVID-19. The repertoires were made available in a free public database intended to serve as a resource for research on the immune response to SARS-CoV-2. Where available, HLA class I and class II types were taken from metadata supplied by the sample provider and were not determined by assay-based typing. Sample metadata almost always included a de-identified subject ID, COVID-19 status, age in years and sex. Samples were obtained from the ongoing ImmuneRACE study (first 160 participants) and from over 1,000 subjects provided by 6 global collaborators. The dataset comprised deeply sampled blood TCRbeta repertoires from subjects exposed to, actively infected with, or recovered from COVID-19. The material from the prospective study consisted of cDNA or gDNA derived from T cells, B-cell-depleted T cells, or PBMCs. General conclusions and limits of the study: How much clinical and demographic metadata was included differed by source and by participant, and the metadata was provided uncurated.

This clone was recorded once. The antigen it recognizes is unknown. No base quality values were provided; no much bigger clone lies one nucleotide off. TCRbeta CDR3 regions were amplified from genomic DNA by means of the immunoSEQ Assay, a bias-controlled multiplex PCR. Per the source publication's procedure: Within the assay, amplification of reference gene primers was used to estimate how many nucleated cells each sample contained. To quantify the absolute abundance of each unique TCRbeta CDR3 rearrangement, sequence reads were collapsed and filtered. Productive Simpson clonality was computed per sample as the square root of Simpson's diversity index over productive rearrangements. Entries here come from immuneACCESS through TCRdb and include only in-frame sequences with V and J called. Some clones fail to appear in such tables; in the studies checked, an unresolved V gene covers under half of the shortfall, and the cause of the remainder is unknown. V and J calls plus clone size are reproduced from that table; the DNA served to infer D and trimming. The sample table lists 300,000 or so clones, just under 90% of them with a count of one. Clones ranked in the top ten supply approximately 4% of the sample.

The collaborating institutions used their own protocols to collect whole blood in K2EDTA tubes. For TCRbeta analysis, collaborator samples were shipped as frozen whole blood, as isolated PBMCs, or as DNA extracted from either sample type. The CDR3, cysteine through phenylalanine, is 12 amino acids long. CDR3 DNA only is kept here, 36 bases in frame from base 1. Via the germline V gene, CDR1 is MGHRA and CDR2 YSYEKL. Between the V and J ends, shortened by 2 bases and 7 bases respectively, the junction contains 8 bases. This TCR was sampled from a woman aged 35 to 49 with acute or convalescent COVID-19. The sample consisted of peripheral blood. The V and J genes are TRBV4-1 and TRBJ1-2, with the D gene not clear enough to name. The DNA sequence is as follows: TGCGCCAGCAGCCAAATCGCCGGTGGCTACACCTTC. The encoded protein is CASSQIAGGYTF.